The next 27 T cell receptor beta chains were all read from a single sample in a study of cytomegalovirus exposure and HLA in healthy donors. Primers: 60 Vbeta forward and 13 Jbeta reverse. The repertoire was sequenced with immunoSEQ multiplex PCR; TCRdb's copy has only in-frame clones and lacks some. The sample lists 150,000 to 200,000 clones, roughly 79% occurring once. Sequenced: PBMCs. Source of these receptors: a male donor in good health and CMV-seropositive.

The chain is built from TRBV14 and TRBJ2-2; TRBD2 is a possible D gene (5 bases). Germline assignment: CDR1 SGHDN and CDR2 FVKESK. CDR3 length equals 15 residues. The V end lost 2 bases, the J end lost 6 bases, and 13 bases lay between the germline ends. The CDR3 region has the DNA TGTGCCAGCAGCCAAAGTCTAGGGCGGGCCGGGGAGCTGTTTTTT. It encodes CASSQSLGRAGELFF. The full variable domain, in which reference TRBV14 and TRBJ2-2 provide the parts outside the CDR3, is EAGVTQFPSHSVIEKGQTVTLRCDPISGHDNLYWYRRVMGKEIKFLLHFVKESKQDESGMPNNRFLAERTGGTYSTLKVQPAELEDSGVYFCASSQSLGRAGELFFGEGSRLTVL.

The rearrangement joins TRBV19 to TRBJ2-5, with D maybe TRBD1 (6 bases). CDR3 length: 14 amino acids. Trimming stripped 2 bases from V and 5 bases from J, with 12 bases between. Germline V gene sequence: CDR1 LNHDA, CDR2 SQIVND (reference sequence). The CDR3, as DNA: TGTGCCAGTAGTATACGGCAGGGGAGTGAGACCCAGTACTTC. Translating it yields CASSIRQGSETQYF.

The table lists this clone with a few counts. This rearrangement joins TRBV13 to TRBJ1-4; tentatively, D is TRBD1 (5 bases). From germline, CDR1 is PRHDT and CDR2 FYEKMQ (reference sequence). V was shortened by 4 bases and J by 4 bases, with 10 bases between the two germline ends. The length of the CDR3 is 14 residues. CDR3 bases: TGTGCCAGCAGCTCGCGGGGGTTTAATGAAAAACTGTTTTTT. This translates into CASSSRGFNEKLFF.

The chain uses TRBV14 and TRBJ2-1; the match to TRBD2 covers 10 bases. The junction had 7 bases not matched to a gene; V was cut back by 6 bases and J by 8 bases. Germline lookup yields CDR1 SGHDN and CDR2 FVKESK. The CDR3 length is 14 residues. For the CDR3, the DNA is TGTGCCAGCAGTTTAGCGGGGGGTGCGCATGAGCAGTTCTTC. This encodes CASSLAGGAHEQFF.

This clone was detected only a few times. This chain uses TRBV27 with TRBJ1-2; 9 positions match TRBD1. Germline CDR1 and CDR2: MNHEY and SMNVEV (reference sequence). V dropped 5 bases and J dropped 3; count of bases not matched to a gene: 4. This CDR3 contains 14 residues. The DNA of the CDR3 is TGTGCCAGCAGTCAGGGACAGGGAGACTATGGCTACACCTTC. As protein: CASSQGQGDYGYTF.

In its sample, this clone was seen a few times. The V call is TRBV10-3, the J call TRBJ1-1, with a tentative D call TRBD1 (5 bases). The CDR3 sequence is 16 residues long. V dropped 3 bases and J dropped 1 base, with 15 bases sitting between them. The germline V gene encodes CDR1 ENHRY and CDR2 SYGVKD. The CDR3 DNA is TGTGCCATCAGTGATCAGTCGTGGAGGGGGAACACTGAAGCTTTCTTT. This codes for CAISDQSWRGNTEAFF.

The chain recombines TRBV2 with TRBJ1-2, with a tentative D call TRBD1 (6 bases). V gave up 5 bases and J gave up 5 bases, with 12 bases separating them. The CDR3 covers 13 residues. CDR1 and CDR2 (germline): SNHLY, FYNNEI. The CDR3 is CASSQGQPYGYTF. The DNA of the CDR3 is TGTGCCAGCAGTCAGGGGCAGCCTTATGGCTACACCTTC.

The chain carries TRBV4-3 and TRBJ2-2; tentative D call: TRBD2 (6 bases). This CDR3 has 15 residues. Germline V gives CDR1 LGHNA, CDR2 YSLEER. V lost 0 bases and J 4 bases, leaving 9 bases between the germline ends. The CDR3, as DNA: TGCGCCAGCAGCCAAGATGGCGGGACCACCGGGGAGCTGTTTTTT. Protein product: CASSQDGGTTGELFF.

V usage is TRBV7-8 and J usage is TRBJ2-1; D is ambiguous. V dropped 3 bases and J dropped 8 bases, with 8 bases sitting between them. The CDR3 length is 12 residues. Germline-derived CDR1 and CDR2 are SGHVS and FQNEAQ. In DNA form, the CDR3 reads TGTGCCAGCAGCTTCGGGTTCGATGAGCAGTTCTTC. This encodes CASSFGFDEQFF.

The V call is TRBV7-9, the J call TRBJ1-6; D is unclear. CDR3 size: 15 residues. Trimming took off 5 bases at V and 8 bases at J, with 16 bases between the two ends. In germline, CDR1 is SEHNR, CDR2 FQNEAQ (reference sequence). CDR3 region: CASSLPGPYDSPLHF. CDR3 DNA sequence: TGTGCCAGCAGCCTACCGGGTCCCTACGATTCACCCCTCCACTTT. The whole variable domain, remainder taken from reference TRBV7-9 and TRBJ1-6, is DTGVSQNPRHKITKRGQNVTFRCDPISEHNRLYWYRQTLGQGPEFLTYFQNEAQLEKSRLLSDRFSAERPKGSFSTLEIQRTEQGDSAMYLCASSLPGPYDSPLHFGNGTRLTVT.

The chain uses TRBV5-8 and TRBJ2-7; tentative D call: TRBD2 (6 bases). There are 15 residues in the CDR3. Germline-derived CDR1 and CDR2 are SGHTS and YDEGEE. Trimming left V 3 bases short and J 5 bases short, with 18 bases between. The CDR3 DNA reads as TGTGCCAGCAGCTCGACCGGGAGACCACTCCACGAGCAGTACTTC. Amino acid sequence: CASSSTGRPLHEQYF.

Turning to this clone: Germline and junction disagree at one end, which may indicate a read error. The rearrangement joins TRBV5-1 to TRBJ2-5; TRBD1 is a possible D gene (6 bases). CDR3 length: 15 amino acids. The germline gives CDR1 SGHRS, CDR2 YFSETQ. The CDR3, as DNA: TGCGCCAGCAGCCTGGTAGGGCAGGGGCCAGAGATCCAGTACTTC. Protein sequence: CASSLVGQGPEIQYF. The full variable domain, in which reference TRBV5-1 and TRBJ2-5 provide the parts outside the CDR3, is KAGVTQTPRYLIKTRGQQVTLSCSPISGHRSVSWYQQTPGQGLQFLFEYFSETQRNKGNFPGRFSGRQFSNSRSEMNVSTLELGDSALYLCASSLVGQGPEIQYFGPGTRLLVL.

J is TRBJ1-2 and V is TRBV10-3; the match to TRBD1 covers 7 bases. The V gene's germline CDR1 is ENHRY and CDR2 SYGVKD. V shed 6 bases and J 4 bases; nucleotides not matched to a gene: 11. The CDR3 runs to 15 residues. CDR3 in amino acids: CAISDSMTGFYGYTF. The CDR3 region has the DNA TGTGCCATCAGCGATTCTATGACAGGGTTCTATGGCTACACCTTC.

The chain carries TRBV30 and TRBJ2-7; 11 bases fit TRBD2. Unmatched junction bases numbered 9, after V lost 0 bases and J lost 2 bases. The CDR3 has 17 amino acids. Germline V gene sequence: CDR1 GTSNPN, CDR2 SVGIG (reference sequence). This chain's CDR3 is CAWSVLAGGPRTYEQYF. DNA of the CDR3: TGTGCCTGGAGTGTATTAGCGGGGGGGCCGCGGACCTACGAGCAGTACTTC.

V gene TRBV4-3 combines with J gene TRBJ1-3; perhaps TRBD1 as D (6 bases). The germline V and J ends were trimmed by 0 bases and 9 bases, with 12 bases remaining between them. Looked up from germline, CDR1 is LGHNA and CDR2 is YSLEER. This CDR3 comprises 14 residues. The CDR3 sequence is CASSQDMRGRTIYF. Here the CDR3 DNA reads TGCGCCAGCAGCCAAGATATGCGGGGGCGCACCATATATTTT.

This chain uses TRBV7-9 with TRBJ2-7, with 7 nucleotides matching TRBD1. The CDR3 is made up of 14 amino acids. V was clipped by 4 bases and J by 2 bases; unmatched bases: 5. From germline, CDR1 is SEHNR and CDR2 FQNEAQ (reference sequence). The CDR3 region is CASSSGTATYEQYF. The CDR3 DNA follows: TGTGCCAGCAGCTCCGGGACAGCCACCTACGAGCAGTACTTC.

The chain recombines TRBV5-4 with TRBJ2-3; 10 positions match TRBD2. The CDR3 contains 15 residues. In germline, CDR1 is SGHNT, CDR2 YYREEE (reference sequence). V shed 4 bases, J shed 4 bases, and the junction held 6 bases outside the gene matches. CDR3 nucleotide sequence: TGTGCCAGCAGCCCGGGGGGGACTAGCGCAGATACGCAGTATTTT. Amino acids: CASSPGGTSADTQYF.

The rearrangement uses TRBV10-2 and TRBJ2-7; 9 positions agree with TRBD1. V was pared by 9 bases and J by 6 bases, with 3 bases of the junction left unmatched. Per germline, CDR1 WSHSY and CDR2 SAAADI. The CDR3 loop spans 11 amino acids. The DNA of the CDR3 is TGCGCCAGTGGACAGGGGTGCGAGCAGTACTTC. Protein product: CASGQGCEQYF.

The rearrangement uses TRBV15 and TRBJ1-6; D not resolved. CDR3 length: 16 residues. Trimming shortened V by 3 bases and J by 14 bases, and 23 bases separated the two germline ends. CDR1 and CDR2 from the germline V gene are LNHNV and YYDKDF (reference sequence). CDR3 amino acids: CATSRSLGRWIGSLHF. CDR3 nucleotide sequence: TGTGCCACCAGCAGGAGTCTGGGGAGGTGGATTGGCTCCCTCCACTTT.

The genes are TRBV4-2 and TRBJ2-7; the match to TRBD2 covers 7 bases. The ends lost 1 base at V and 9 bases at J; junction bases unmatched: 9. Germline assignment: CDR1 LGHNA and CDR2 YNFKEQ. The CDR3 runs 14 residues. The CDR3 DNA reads TGTGCCAGCAGCCAAGGACAACGGGGGGAGGGGCAGTACTTC. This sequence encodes CASSQGQRGEGQYF.

Here the CDR3 DNA reads TGTGCCAGCAGCATGACAGGGGGGGTGACAGATACGCAGTATTTT. It yields the protein CASSMTGGVTDTQYF. The rearrangement links TRBV11-2 to TRBJ2-3; 9 bases align to TRBD1. This CDR3 is built from 15 residues. CDR1 is SGHAT and CDR2 is FQNNGV in the germline V gene. Trimming took 5 bases from V and 3 from J; bases not matched to a gene: 6.

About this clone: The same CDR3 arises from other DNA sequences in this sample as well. CDR3 protein: CASSGTGGNQPQHF. In nucleotides, the CDR3 is TGTGCCAGCAGTGGGACAGGGGGGAATCAGCCCCAGCATTTT. This chain uses TRBV2 with TRBJ1-5; 10 positions agree with TRBD1. Germline assignment: CDR1 SNHLY and CDR2 FYNNEI. The CDR3 runs 14 residues. Trimming took 4 bases from V and 4 from J; bases not matched to a gene: 1.

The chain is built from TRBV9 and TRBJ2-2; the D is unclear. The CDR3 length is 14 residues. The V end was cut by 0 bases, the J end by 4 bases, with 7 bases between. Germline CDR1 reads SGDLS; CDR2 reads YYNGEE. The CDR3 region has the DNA TGTGCCAGCAGCGTAGAACAGTTCACCGGGGAGCTGTTTTTT. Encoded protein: CASSVEQFTGELFF.

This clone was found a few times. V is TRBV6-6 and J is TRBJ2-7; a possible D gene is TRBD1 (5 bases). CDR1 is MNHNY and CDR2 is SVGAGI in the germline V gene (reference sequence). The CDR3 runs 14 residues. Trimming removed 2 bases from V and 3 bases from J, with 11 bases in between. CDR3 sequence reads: CASSYQGKDYEQYF. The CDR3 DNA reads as TGTGCCAGCAGTTACCAGGGAAAAGACTACGAGCAGTACTTC.

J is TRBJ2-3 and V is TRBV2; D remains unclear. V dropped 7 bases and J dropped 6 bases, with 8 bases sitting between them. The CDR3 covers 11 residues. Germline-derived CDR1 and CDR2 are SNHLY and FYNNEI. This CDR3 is CASMQRDTQYF. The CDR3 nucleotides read TGTGCCAGCATGCAGCGTGATACGCAGTATTTT.

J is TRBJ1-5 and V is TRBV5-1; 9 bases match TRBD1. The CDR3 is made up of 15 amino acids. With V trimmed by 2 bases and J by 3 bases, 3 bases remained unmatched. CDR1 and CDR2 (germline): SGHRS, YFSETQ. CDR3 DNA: TGCGCCAGCAGCTTAGGGACAGGGCCCAATCAGCCCCAGCATTTT. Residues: CASSLGTGPNQPQHF. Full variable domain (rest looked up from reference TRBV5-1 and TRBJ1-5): KAGVTQTPRYLIKTRGQQVTLSCSPISGHRSVSWYQQTPGQGLQFLFEYFSETQRNKGNFPGRFSGRQFSNSRSEMNVSTLELGDSALYLCASSLGTGPNQPQHFGDGTRLSIL.

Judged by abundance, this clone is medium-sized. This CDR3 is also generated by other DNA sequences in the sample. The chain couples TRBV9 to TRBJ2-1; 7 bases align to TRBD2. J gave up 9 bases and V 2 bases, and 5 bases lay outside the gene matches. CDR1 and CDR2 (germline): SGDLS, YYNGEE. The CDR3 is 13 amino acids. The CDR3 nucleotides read TGTGCCAGCAGCGTTCCGGGGGGTGGTGAGCAGTTCTTC. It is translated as CASSVPGGGEQFF.